Detailed here is one TCR beta chain. The data were taken from a study of shared clonotypes between healthy human individuals. Libraries were prepared by immunoSEQ multiplex PCR; TCRdb keeps only in-frame clonotypes and omits some of them. This sample has more than 550,000 clones, with over 55% found just once. After removal of 7 bases from V and 4 bases from J, the junction contained 14 bases not matched to a gene. This CDR3 region has 16 residues. Germline CDR1 is SNHLY and CDR2 is FYNNEI. The TCR comes from a woman in her 30s in good health. Source material: memory CD4+ T cells sorted from blood. Sample subset: CD45RA-negative fraction. This chain connects TRBV2 to TRBJ2-5; 8 nucleotides line up with TRBD1. The CDR3 is CASTPPQGAFGETQYF. In DNA form, the CDR3 reads TGTGCCAGCACCCCCCCTCAGGGGGCGTTTGGAGAGACCCAGTACTTC.